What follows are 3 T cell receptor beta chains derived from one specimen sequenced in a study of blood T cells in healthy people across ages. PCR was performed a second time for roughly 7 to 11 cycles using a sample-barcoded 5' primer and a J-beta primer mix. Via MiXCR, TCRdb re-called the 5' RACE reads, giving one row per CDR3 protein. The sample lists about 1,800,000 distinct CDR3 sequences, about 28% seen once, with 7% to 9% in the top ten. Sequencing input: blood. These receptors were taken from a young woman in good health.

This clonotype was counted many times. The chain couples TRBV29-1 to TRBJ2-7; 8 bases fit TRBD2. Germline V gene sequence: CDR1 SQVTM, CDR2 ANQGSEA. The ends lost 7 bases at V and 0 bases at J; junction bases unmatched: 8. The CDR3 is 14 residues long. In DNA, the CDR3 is TGCAGCGCAGCCCTAGCGGGCAGCTCCTACGAGCAGTACTTC. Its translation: CSAALAGSSYEQYF.

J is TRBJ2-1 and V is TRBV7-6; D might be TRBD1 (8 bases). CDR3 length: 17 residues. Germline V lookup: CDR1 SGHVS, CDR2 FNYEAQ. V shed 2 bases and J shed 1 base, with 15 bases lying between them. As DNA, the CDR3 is TGTGCCAGCAGCTTAAGCGGGGACAGGTCATCCTACAATGAGCAGTTCTTC. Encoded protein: CASSLSGDRSSYNEQFF.

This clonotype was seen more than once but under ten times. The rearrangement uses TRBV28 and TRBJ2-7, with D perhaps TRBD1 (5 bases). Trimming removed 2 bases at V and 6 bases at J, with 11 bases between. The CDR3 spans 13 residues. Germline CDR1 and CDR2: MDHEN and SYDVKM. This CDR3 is CASSLTHGAEQYF. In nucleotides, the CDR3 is TGTGCCAGCAGTTTAACCCATGGGGCCGAGCAGTACTTC.